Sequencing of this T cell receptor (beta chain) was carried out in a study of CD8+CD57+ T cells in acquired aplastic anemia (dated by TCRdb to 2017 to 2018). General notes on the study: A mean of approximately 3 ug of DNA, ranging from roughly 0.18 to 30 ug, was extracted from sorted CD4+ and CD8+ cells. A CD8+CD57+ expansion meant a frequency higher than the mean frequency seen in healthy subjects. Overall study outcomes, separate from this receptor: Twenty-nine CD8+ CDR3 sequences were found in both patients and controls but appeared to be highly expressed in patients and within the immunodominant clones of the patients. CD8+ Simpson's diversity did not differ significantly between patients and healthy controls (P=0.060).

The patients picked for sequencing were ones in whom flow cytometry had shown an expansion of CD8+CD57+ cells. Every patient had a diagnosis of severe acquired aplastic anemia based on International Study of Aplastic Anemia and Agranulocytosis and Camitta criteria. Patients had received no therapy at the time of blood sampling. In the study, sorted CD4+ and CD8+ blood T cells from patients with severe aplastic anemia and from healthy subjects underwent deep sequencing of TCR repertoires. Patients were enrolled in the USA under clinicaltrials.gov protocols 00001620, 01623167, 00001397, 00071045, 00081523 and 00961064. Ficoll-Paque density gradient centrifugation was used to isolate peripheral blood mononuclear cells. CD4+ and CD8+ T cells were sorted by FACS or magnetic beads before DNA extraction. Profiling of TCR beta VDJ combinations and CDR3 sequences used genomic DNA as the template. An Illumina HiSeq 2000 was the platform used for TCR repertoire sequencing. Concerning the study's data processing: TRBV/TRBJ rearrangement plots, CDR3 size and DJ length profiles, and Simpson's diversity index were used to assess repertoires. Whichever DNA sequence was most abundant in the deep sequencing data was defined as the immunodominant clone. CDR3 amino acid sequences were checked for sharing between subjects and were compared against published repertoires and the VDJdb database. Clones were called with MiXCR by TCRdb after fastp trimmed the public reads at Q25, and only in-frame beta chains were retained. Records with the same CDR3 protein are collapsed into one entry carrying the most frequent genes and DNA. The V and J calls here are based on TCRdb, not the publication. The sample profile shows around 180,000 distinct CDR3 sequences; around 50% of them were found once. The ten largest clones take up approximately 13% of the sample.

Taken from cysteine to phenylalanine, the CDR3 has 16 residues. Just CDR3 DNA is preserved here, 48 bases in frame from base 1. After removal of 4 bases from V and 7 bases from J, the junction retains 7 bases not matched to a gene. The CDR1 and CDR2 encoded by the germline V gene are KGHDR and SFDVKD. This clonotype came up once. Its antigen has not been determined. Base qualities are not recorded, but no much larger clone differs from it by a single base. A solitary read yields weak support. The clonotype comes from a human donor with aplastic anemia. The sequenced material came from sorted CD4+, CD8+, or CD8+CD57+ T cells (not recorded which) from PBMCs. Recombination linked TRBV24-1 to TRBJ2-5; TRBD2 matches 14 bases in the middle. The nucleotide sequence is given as TGTGCCACCAGTGACCCGACTAGCGGGGGGGAGAGGACCCAGTACTTC. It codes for CATSDPTSGGERTQYF.